This T cell receptor beta chain originates from a study of Graves' ophthalmopathy and Graves' hyperthyroidism. Only a few counts were recorded for this clonotype. Amplification of TCR beta CDR3 regions used RNA transcripts. The authors performed first-round RT-PCR with HTBI primers and then a second-round multiplex PCR. TCRdb re-derived calls from the multiplex PCR reads in MiXCR, one entry per CDR3 protein. Of roughly 400,000 distinct CDR3 sequences detected, 15% appear once; the ten largest clones hold approximately 7%. The origin of this receptor is a woman aged 18-35 years with stable Graves' hyperthyroidism. Sequencing was carried out using peripheral blood.

The CDR3 loop reads CASSGDRYTGELFF. The CDR3 DNA reads as TGTGCCAGCAGCGGGGACAGATACACCGGGGAGCTGTTTTTT. The chain couples TRBV7-2 to TRBJ2-2, with TRBD1 matching over 7 bases. V shed 5 bases, J shed 3 bases, and the junction held 3 bases outside the gene matches. There are 14 residues in the CDR3. Germline V lookup: CDR1 SGHTA, CDR2 FQGNSA.